This TCR beta chain was documented in a study of T cell responses to AZD1222 COVID-19 vaccine. Study observations and caveats: Sampling that yielded the repertoires occurred only after the peak T cell response. Per reports, nearly half of all spike-specific TCRs target regions that are unmutated in variants. Donors were chiefly white British, with a greater number of females, and clonal diversity was perhaps underestimated.

Turning to this clone: No antigen is known for it.

The germline V and J ends were trimmed by 2 bases and 2 bases, with 6 bases remaining between them. This CDR3 is built from 14 residues. CDR1 is SEHNR and CDR2 is FQNEAQ in the germline V gene (reference sequence). TCRdb's copy holds only in-frame clones and misses some; the assay was immunoSEQ multiplex PCR. The sample includes about 77,000 clones, roughly 90% of them seen just once. Second-dose intervals near 4 or 12 weeks were combined. The receptor's source is an adult who received the AZD1222 COVID-19 vaccine. The chain is built from TRBV7-9 and TRBJ2-2; the D is unclear. The source was peripheral blood, collected 28 days after the second AZD1222 dose. CDR3 sequence (DNA): TGTGCCAGCAGCTTATCTGTAAACACCGGGGAGCTGTTTTTT. Translation gives CASSLSVNTGELFF.